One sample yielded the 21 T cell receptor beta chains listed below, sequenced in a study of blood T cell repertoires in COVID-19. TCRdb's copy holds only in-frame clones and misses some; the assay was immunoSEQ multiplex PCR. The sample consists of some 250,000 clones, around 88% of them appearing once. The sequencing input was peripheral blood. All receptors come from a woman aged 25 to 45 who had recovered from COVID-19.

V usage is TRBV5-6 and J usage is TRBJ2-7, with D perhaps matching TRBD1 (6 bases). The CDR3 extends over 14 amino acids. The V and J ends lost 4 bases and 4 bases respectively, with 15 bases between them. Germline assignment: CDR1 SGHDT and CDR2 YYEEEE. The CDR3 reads CASSLSRGFYEQYF. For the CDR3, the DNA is TGTGCCAGCAGCCTAAGCAGGGGTTTTTACGAGCAGTACTTC.

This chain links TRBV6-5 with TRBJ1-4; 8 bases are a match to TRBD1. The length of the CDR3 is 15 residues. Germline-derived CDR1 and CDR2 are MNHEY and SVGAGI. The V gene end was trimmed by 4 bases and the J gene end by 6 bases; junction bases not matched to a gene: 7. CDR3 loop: CASSSDRDPYEKLFF. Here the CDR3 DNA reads TGTGCCAGCAGTTCGGACAGGGACCCGTATGAAAAACTGTTTTTT.

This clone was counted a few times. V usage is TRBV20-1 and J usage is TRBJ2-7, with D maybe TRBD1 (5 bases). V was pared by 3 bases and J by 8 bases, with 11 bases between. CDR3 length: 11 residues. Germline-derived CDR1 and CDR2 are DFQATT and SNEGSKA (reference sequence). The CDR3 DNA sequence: TGCAGTGCTAGTCAGGACATTCAGCAGTACTTC. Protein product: CSASQDIQQYF.

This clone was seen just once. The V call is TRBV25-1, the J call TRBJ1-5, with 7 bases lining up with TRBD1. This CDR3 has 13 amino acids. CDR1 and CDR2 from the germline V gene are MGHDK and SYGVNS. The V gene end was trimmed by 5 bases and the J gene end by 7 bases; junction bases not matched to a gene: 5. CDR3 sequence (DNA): TGTGCCAGCAGTAAACAGGGGTTCCAGCCCCAGCATTTT. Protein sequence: CASSKQGFQPQHF.

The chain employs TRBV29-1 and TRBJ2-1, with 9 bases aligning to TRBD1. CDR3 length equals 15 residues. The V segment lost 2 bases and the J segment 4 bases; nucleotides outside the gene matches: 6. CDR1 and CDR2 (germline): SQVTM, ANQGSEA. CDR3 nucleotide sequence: TGCAGCGTTGAAAGAAGGGACAGGGCTTACAATGAGCAGTTCTTC. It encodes CSVERRDRAYNEQFF.

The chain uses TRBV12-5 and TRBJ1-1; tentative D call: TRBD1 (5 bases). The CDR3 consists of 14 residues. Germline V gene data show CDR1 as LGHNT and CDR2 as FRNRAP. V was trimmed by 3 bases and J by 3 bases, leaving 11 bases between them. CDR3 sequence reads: CASGFGGKDTEAFF. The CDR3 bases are TGTGCTAGTGGTTTCGGGGGGAAGGACACTGAAGCTTTCTTT.

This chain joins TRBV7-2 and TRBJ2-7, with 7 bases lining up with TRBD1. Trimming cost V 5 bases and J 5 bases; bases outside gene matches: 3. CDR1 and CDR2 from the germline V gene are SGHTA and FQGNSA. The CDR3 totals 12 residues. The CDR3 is CASSPDRDEQYF. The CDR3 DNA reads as TGTGCCAGCAGCCCCGACAGGGACGAGCAGTACTTC. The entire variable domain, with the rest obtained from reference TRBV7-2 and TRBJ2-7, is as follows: GAGVSQSPSNKVTEKGKDVELRCDPISGHTALYWYRQSLGQGLEFLIYFQGNSAPDKSGLPSDRFSAERTGGSVSTLTIQRTQQEDSAVYLCASSPDRDEQYFGPGTRLTVT.

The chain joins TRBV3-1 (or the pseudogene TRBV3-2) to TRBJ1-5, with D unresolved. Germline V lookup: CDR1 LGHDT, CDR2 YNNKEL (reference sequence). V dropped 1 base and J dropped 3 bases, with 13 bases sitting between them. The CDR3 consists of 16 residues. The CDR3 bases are TGTGCCAGCAGCCAAGGGTCCGGGAGCCACAATCAGCCCCAGCATTTT. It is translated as CASSQGSGSHNQPQHF.

The CDR3 sequence is CASSQLGLALNEQFF. The CDR3 nucleotides read TGCGCCAGCAGTCAACTGGGACTAGCTCTTAATGAGCAGTTCTTC. The J gene is TRBJ2-1, the V gene TRBV4-1, with 9 bases matching TRBD2. Per the germline V gene, CDR1 is MGHRA and CDR2 is YSYEKL. V lost 6 bases and J lost 7; bases outside the gene matches: 10. The CDR3 has 15 amino acids.

CDR3 protein: CSASSRGWDTEAFF. The CDR3 bases are TGCAGTGCTAGTTCGAGGGGGTGGGACACTGAAGCTTTCTTT. The chain links TRBV20-1 to TRBJ1-1, with D maybe TRBD1 (6 bases). Trimming removed 3 bases from V and 3 bases from J, with 14 bases in between. Germline CDR1 DFQATT, CDR2 SNEGSKA (reference sequence). CDR3 length equals 14 residues.

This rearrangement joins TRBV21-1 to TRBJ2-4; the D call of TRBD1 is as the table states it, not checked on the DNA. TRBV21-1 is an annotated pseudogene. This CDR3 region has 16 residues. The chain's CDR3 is CASSKVPKGSKNIQYF. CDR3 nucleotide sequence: TGTGCCAGCAGCAAAGTTCCTAAGGGGTCAAAAAACATTCAGTACTTC.

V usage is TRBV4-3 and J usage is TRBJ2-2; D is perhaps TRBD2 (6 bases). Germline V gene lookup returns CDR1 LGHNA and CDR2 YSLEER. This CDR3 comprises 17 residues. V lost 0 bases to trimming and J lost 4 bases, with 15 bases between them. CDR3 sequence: CASSQEVRGSGTGELFF. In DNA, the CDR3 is TGCGCCAGCAGCCAAGAAGTCCGGGGGTCGGGCACCGGGGAGCTGTTTTTT.

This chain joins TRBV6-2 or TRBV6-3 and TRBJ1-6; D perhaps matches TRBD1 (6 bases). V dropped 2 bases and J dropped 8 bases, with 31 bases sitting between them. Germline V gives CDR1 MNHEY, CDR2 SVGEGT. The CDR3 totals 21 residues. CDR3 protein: CASSYAIGQQTPSPYDSPLHF. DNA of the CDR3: TGTGCCAGCAGTTACGCTATCGGACAGCAAACCCCCTCCCCTTACGATTCACCCCTCCACTTT.

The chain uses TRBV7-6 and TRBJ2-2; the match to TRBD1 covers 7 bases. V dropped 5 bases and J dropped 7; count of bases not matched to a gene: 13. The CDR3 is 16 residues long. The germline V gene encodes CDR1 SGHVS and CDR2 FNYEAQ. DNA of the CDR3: TGTGCCAGCAGCAGGGGACAGTCCCAGCTCGGCGGGGAGCTGTTTTTT. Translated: CASSRGQSQLGGELFF.

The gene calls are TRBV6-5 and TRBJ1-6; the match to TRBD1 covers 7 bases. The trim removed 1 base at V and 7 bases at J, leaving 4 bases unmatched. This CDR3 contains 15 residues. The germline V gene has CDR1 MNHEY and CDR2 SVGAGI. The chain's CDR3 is CASSYLDRANSPLHF. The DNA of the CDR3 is TGTGCCAGCAGTTACTTAGACAGGGCCAATTCACCCCTCCACTTT.

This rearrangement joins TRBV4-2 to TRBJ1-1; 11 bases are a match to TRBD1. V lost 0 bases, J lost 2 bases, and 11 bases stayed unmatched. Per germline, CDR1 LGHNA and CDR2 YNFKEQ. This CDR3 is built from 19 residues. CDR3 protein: CASSQENLGTGGYNTEAFF. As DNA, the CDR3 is TGTGCCAGCAGCCAAGAAAACCTCGGGACAGGGGGTTATAACACTGAAGCTTTCTTT.

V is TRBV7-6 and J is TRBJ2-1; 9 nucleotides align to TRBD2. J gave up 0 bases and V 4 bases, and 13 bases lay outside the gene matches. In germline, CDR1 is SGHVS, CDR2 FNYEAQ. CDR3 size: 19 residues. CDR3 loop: CASSSKGGGAISSYNEQFF. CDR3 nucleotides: TGTGCCAGCAGCTCAAAGGGCGGGGGGGCCATTAGCTCCTACAATGAGCAGTTCTTC.

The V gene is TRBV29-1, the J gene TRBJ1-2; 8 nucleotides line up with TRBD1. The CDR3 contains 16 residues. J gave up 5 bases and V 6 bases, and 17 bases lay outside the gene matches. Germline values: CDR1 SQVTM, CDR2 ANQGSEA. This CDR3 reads CSVLTGTGAAGYGYTF. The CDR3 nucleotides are TGCAGCGTGTTGACCGGGACAGGAGCCGCGGGTTATGGCTACACCTTC. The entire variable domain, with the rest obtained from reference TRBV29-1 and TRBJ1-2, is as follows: SAVISQKPSRDICQRGTSLTIQCQVDSQVTMMFWYRQQPGQSLTLIATANQGSEATYESGFVIDKFPISRPNLTFSTLTVSNMSPEDSSIYLCSVLTGTGAAGYGYTFGSGTRLTVV.

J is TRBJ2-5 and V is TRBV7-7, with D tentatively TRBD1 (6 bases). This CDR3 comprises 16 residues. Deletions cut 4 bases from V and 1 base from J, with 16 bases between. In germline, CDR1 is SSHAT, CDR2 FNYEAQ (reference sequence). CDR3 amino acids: CASSSRTADSQETQYF. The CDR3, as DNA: TGTGCCAGCAGCTCCCGAACGGCGGACAGCCAAGAGACCCAGTACTTC.

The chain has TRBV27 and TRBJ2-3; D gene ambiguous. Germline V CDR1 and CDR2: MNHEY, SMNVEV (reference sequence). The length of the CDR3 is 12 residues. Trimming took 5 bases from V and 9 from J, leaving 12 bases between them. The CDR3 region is CASSTLSRTQYF. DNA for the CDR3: TGTGCCAGCAGTACGTTAAGTAGAACGCAGTATTTT.

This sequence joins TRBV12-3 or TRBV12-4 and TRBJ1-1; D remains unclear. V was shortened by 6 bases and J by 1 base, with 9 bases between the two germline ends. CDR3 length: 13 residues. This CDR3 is CASRKRQNTEAFF. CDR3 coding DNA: TGTGCCAGCAGAAAGAGACAGAACACTGAAGCTTTCTTT.